These 26 T cell receptor beta chains came from one sample sequenced in a study of identical twins. From the 5' RACE reads, TCRdb called clonotypes with MiXCR, one entry per CDR3 protein. The sample includes around 670,000 distinct CDR3 sequences, around 6% of them seen just once. Sequencing was performed on naive T cells sorted from blood. Every receptor here comes from a young man in good health.

In this sample, this clonotype turned up many times. This chain connects TRBV7-2 to TRBJ2-1; unclear D gene. Germline lookup yields CDR1 SGHTA and CDR2 FQGNSA. The V and J ends lost 1 base and 7 bases respectively, with 8 bases between them. This CDR3 comprises 13 residues. The DNA of the CDR3 is TGTGCCAGCAGCTTAGAACCTAGTAATGAGCAGTTCTTC. Its translation: CASSLEPSNEQFF.

This clonotype was recorded at least ten times. The DNA for the CDR3 is TGTGCCAGCAGTTGGGGGAAGGGCGATGAGCAGTTCTTC. Protein product: CASSWGKGDEQFF. The chain recombines TRBV12-3 or TRBV12-4 with TRBJ2-1; D is tentatively TRBD1 or TRBD2 (5 bases each). CDR3 length: 13 residues. V shed 4 bases and J shed 8 bases, with 12 bases lying between them.

The V and J genes are TRBV27 and TRBJ2-3, with 7 bases fitting TRBD2. The germline V gene has CDR1 MNHEY and CDR2 SMNVEV (reference sequence). The length of the CDR3 is 14 residues. V trimming: 8 bases; J trimming: 3 bases; junction bases outside the gene matches: 8. In nucleotides, the CDR3 is TGTGCCAGCCTCGACCGCGGGGGTACAGATACGCAGTATTTT. Translated, it gives CASLDRGGTDTQYF.

The chain combines TRBV24-1 with TRBJ2-7, with D uncertain. V shed 4 bases and J shed 4 bases, with 10 bases lying between them. The CDR3 consists of 13 residues. CDR1 is KGHDR, CDR2 SFDVKD, per germline. The CDR3 DNA reads as TGTGCCACCAGTGACTCTGACCCGTACGAGCAGTACGTC. This encodes CATSDSDPYEQYV.

The sample holds a few counts of this clonotype. The genes are TRBV20-1 and TRBJ2-2, with TRBD2 matching over 7 bases. Germline trimming cut 6 bases from V and 2 bases from J; bases unmatched to any gene: 6. Germline CDR1 is DFQATT and CDR2 is SNEGSKA (reference sequence). The CDR3 spans 14 residues. As DNA, the CDR3 is TGCAGTGCCAGGAGCGGGATTAACACCGGGGAGCTGTTTTTT. Amino acid sequence: CSARSGINTGELFF.

This clonotype was seen more than once but under ten times. V is TRBV19 and J is TRBJ2-3, with 8 bases identical to TRBD2. The CDR3 is 15 residues long. Unmatched junction bases numbered 9, after V lost 8 bases and J lost 2 bases. CDR1 and CDR2 (germline): LNHDA, SQIVND (reference sequence). CDR3 amino acids: CASRPGGHDTDTQYF. For the CDR3, the DNA is TGTGCCAGTCGTCCGGGAGGGCACGACACAGATACGCAGTATTTT.

This clonotype was observed a few times. J is TRBJ2-1 and V is TRBV3-1; D tentatively reads TRBD1 or TRBD2 (5 bases each). The V and J ends lost 4 bases and 4 bases respectively, with 20 bases between them. The CDR3 contains 17 residues. Looked up from germline, CDR1 is LGHDT and CDR2 is YNNKEL (reference sequence). The CDR3 spells CASSLQDVERTYNEQFF. In DNA form, the CDR3 reads TGTGCCAGCAGCCTACAGGATGTGGAGCGGACTTACAATGAGCAGTTCTTC.

Ten or more counts support this clonotype. The rearrangement uses TRBV4-3 and TRBJ2-3; a possible D gene is TRBD2 (6 bases). The CDR3 length is 17 residues. Per germline, CDR1 LGHNA and CDR2 YSLEER. V was shortened by 1 base and J by 2 bases, with 16 bases between the two germline ends. CDR3 nucleotides: TGCGCCAGCAGCCAAGTTGCTACAGGCGGGAACACAGATACGCAGTATTTT. It codes for CASSQVATGGNTDTQYF.

This clonotype has only a few counts. V and J are TRBV7-8 and TRBJ2-1; 13 bases are shared with TRBD2. The CDR3 loop spans 17 amino acids. Germline V CDR1 and CDR2: SGHVS, FQNEAQ. The trim removed 5 bases at V and 2 bases at J, leaving 6 bases unmatched. The CDR3 sequence is CASSGRTSGSPYNEQFF. The CDR3 DNA reads TGTGCCAGCAGCGGACGGACTAGCGGGAGTCCCTACAATGAGCAGTTCTTC. The full variable domain, completed using reference TRBV7-8 and TRBJ2-1, is GAGVSQSPRYKVAKRGQDVALRCDPISGHVSLFWYQQALGQGPEFLTYFQNEAQLDKSGLPSDRFFAERPEGSVSTLKIQRTQQEDSAVYLCASSGRTSGSPYNEQFFGPGTRLTVL.

The chain couples TRBV18 to TRBJ2-7, with a weak D call TRBD2 (5 bases). The ends were cut back, 6 bases at V and 3 bases at J, with 18 bases in the middle. Germline values: CDR1 KGHSH, CDR2 LQKENI. The length of the CDR3 is 15 residues. The CDR3 sequence is CASSPTSGKSYEQYF. The DNA of the CDR3 is TGTGCCAGCTCCCCAACCTCGGGGAAAAGCTACGAGCAGTACTTC.

Many counts were recorded for this clonotype. The V gene is TRBV9, the J gene TRBJ1-6; 10 positions agree with TRBD1. Germline-derived CDR1 and CDR2 are SGDLS and YYNGEE. Germline trimming cut 6 bases from V and 9 bases from J; bases unmatched to any gene: 6. The length of the CDR3 is 14 residues. The CDR3 nucleotides read TGTGCCAGCACCGGACAGGGGGACGGTTCACCCCTCCACTTT. Translating gives CASTGQGDGSPLHF. Complete variable domain (other parts from reference TRBV9 and TRBJ1-6): DSGVTQTPKHLITATGQRVTLRCSPRSGDLSVYWYQQSLDQGLQFLIQYYNGEERAKGNILERFSAQQFPDLHSELNLSSLELGDSALYFCASTGQGDGSPLHFGNGTRLTVT.

The V and J genes are TRBV20-1 and TRBJ2-5; TRBD1 matches at 10 bases. Per germline, CDR1 DFQATT and CDR2 SNEGSKA (reference sequence). This CDR3 contains 18 residues. J gave up 0 bases and V 6 bases, and 16 bases lay outside the gene matches. DNA for the CDR3: TGCAGTGCCCACATTATTATTCCGGGACAGGGGAACCAAGAGACCCAGTACTTC. This codes for CSAHIIIPGQGNQETQYF.

J is TRBJ2-3 and V is TRBV30; 9 positions agree with TRBD2. The CDR3 contains 14 residues. Trimming at V came to 7 bases and at J to 2 bases, leaving 7 bases not matched to a gene. Germline V gives CDR1 GTSNPN, CDR2 SVGIG (reference sequence). CDR3 bases: TGTGCCTCACCACTAGCGGGTTACACAGATACGCAGTATTTT. Its translation is CASPLAGYTDTQYF.

This clonotype was observed many times. CDR3 sequence (DNA): TGCGCCAGCAGCTTGGCCATTGGGAGCTCCTACAATGAGCAGTTCTTC. As protein: CASSLAIGSSYNEQFF. This chain links TRBV5-1 with TRBJ2-1; weak D call: TRBD2 (5 bases). Germline CDR1 reads SGHRS; CDR2 reads YFSETQ. The V end lost 0 bases, the J end lost 0 bases, and 10 bases lay between the germline ends. The CDR3 is 16 residues long.

This clonotype came up many times. The V call is TRBV5-1, the J call TRBJ2-1; TRBD1 agrees at 9 bases. This CDR3 has 13 amino acids. V was pared by 7 bases and J by 6 bases, with 5 bases of the junction left unmatched. Germline V gives CDR1 SGHRS, CDR2 YFSETQ. CDR3 amino acids: CASGQGLFNEQFF. The CDR3 nucleotides read TGCGCCAGCGGACAGGGGCTATTCAATGAGCAGTTCTTC.

This clonotype was found a few times. The J gene is TRBJ2-1, the V gene TRBV20-1; 12 nucleotides agree with TRBD2. The CDR3 extends over 13 amino acids. The V segment lost 6 bases and the J segment 10 bases; nucleotides outside the gene matches: 7. Germline-derived CDR1 and CDR2 are DFQATT and SNEGSKA (reference sequence). The CDR3 sequence is CSALLAGGGEQFF. The DNA of the CDR3 is TGCAGTGCGCTACTAGCGGGAGGCGGGGAGCAGTTCTTC.

This clonotype was counted only a few times. This chain links TRBV20-1 with TRBJ2-1; D is ambiguous. Per germline, CDR1 DFQATT and CDR2 SNEGSKA (reference sequence). This CDR3 has 11 amino acids. V lost 4 bases and J 8 bases, leaving 9 bases between the germline ends. The CDR3 bases are TGCAGTGCTAAGCATCCGGATGAGCAGTTCTTC. This encodes CSAKHPDEQFF.

This clonotype has only a few counts. J is TRBJ2-2 and V is TRBV11-2; D is possibly TRBD1 (5 bases). V lost 5 bases, J lost 4 bases, and 14 bases lay in between. The CDR3 is 15 amino acids. Germline CDR1 SGHAT, CDR2 FQNNGV. The CDR3 region has the DNA TGTGCCAGCAGCGTCCCGATGCAGGGCACCGGGGAGCTGTTTTTT. Protein sequence: CASSVPMQGTGELFF.

The V call is TRBV5-1, the J call TRBJ2-1, with TRBD2 as a possible D gene (6 bases). CDR3 length equals 16 residues. V dropped 7 bases and J dropped 8 bases, with 25 bases sitting between them. Germline V CDR1 and CDR2: SGHRS, YFSETQ. The CDR3 DNA is TGCGCCAGCGGAGGGCTAGCCCGAACTGGTCCCCATGAGCAGTTCTTC. It translates to CASGGLARTGPHEQFF.

This clonotype was picked up many times. The chain employs TRBV9 and TRBJ2-1; tentative D call: TRBD2 (6 bases). V lost 6 bases to trimming and J lost 10 bases, with 23 bases between them. The CDR3 covers 15 residues. The germline CDR1 and CDR2 sequences are SGDLS and YYNGEE. The DNA of the CDR3 is TGTGCCAGCACCCCAGGAGGGGACGCCCTCGACGAGCAGTTCTTC. It is translated as CASTPGGDALDEQFF.

At least ten counts were recorded for this clonotype. The gene calls are TRBV4-2 and TRBJ2-2; D not resolved. Trimming pared 4 bases from V and 2 bases from J, leaving 11 bases between. Germline V gene data show CDR1 as LGHNA and CDR2 as YNFKEQ. The CDR3 has 15 amino acids. The CDR3 coding sequence is TGTGCCAGCAGCCTTTCGGACCCAAACACCGGGGAGCTGTTTTTT. Translated: CASSLSDPNTGELFF.

At least ten counts were recorded for this clonotype. V usage is TRBV30 and J usage is TRBJ2-7; TRBD1 agrees at 9 bases. The CDR3 runs 14 residues. V shed 0 bases, J shed 7 bases, and the junction held 7 bases outside the gene matches. Germline values: CDR1 GTSNPN, CDR2 SVGIG (reference sequence). Here the CDR3 reads CAWSVYGQGKEQYF. CDR3 sequence (DNA): TGTGCCTGGAGTGTATACGGACAGGGGAAGGAGCAGTACTTC.

This clonotype has more than one count but fewer than ten. The gene calls are TRBV29-1 and TRBJ2-7, with 7 bases that match TRBD1. Unmatched junction bases numbered 8, after V lost 0 bases and J lost 9 bases. Germline loops: CDR1 SQVTM, CDR2 ANQGSEA. This CDR3 has 13 residues. CDR3 sequence: CSVEDHRGGLQYV. The CDR3 nucleotides are TGCAGCGTTGAAGATCACAGGGGTGGTCTGCAGTACGTC.

At least ten counts were recorded for this clonotype. V and J are TRBV5-6 and TRBJ1-4; D unclear. Trimming shortened V by 4 bases and J by 6 bases, and 13 bases separated the two germline ends. The germline gives CDR1 SGHDT, CDR2 YYEEEE. CDR3 size: 14 residues. CDR3 coding DNA: TGTGCCAGCAGCACCCTGCCCCGACATGAAAAACTGTTTTTT. Its protein product is CASSTLPRHEKLFF.

This rearrangement joins TRBV5-1 to TRBJ2-1, with 10 positions matching TRBD2. This CDR3 spans 14 amino acids. Germline V CDR1 and CDR2: SGHRS, YFSETQ. J gave up 7 bases and V 0 bases, and 1 base lay outside the gene matches. DNA of the CDR3: TGCGCCAGCAGCTTGGTGGGACTAGCGAATGAGCAGTTCTTC. This encodes CASSLVGLANEQFF.

V is TRBV4-1 and J is TRBJ2-7; D is tentatively TRBD1 or TRBD2 (5 bases each). The CDR3 extends over 15 amino acids. Between the trimmed V and J ends, which lost 2 bases and 7 bases, there was a span of 18 bases. Germline-derived CDR1 and CDR2 are MGHRA and YSYEKL. CDR3 nucleotide sequence: TGCGCCAGCAGCCAACCCGGGACGGCGATTCGGGAGCAGTACTTC. Translated: CASSQPGTAIREQYF.